Following are 21 T cell receptor beta chains from one sample sequenced in a study of T cells in Graves' hyperthyroidism and ophthalmopathy. Amplification yielded TCR beta CDR3 regions, with RNA transcripts as the source. Using the HTBI primer set, a first-round RT-PCR was run on the TCR CDR3. TCRdb re-called the multiplex PCR reads through MiXCR, storing one row per CDR3 protein. The sample carries around 800,000 distinct CDR3 sequences, roughly 37% recorded once. The source material was blood. The source of these receptors is a man younger than 35 with Graves' hyperthyroidism.

The chain employs TRBV7-9 and TRBJ1-4, with 7 bases aligning to TRBD1. The CDR3 is made up of 17 amino acids. Germline loops: CDR1 SEHNR, CDR2 FQNEAQ (reference sequence). After removal of 5 bases from V and 4 bases from J, the junction contained 13 bases not matched to a gene. Written as DNA, the CDR3 is TGTGCCAGCAGCAACTACCCCGGAGGGGGCCTTAATGAAAAACTGTTTTTT. This encodes CASSNYPGGGLNEKLFF.

Only a few counts were recorded for this clonotype. V usage is TRBV19 and J usage is TRBJ1-5; D uncertain. Trimming took off 3 bases at V and 2 bases at J, with 14 bases between the two ends. The germline V gene encodes CDR1 LNHDA and CDR2 SQIVND (reference sequence). The CDR3 has 16 amino acids. DNA for the CDR3: TGTGCCAGTAGTATTTTTGGGGATCCGGGCAATCAGCCCCAGCATTTT. This encodes CASSIFGDPGNQPQHF.

This clonotype was picked up a small number of times. CDR3 in DNA: TGTGCCAGCAGCTTAGGGGGCAGTTTTTACGAGCAGTACTTC. Amino acid sequence: CASSLGGSFYEQYF. V gene TRBV7-8 combines with J gene TRBJ2-7, with D possibly matching TRBD1 (5 bases). With 1 base removed from V and 4 bases from J, the gap between germline ends came to 11 bases. Germline values: CDR1 SGHVS, CDR2 FQNEAQ. This CDR3 spans 14 amino acids.

Of note for this clonotype: Given the absence of the conserved phenylalanine or tryptophan at the CDR3 end, a read error is likely. The limits of the CDR3 on the DNA are not certain, so only TCRdb's listed CDR3 is given. This chain joins TRBV2 and TRBJ1-2; the table's D call TRBD1 went unverified against the DNA. The CDR3 extends over 9 residues, inclusive of both ends. From germline, CDR1 is SNHLY and CDR2 FYNNEI. The CDR3 here is CASSVGATV.

The V call is TRBV20-1, the J call TRBJ2-7; TRBD1 is a possible D gene (6 bases). Germline V CDR1 and CDR2: DFQATT, SNEGSKA (reference sequence). The CDR3 runs 10 residues. Here the CDR3 DNA reads TGCAGCGTGGGGGACAATGAGCAGTACTTC. Its translation: CSVGDNEQYF.

J is TRBJ1-4 and V is TRBV10-3; D is ambiguous. The V gene lost 4 bases and the J gene lost 6 bases, with 9 bases spanning the gap. This CDR3 comprises 13 residues. Germline V gene data show CDR1 as ENHRY and CDR2 as SYGVKD. The CDR3 region has the DNA TGTGCCATCAGTGTAGGTGGCCATGAAAAACTGTTTTTT. It encodes CAISVGGHEKLFF.

The gene calls are TRBV2 and TRBJ2-5, with a possible D match to TRBD2 (5 bases). This CDR3 has 14 residues. Germline CDR1 and CDR2: SNHLY and FYNNEI. V shed 6 bases and J shed 1 base, with 12 bases lying between them. For the CDR3, the DNA is TGTGCCAGCAGCCAAGGACTCGTCCAAGAGACCCAGTACTTC. Protein sequence: CASSQGLVQETQYF.

The chain is built from TRBV5-1 and TRBJ2-2, with 8 nucleotides matching TRBD2. CDR1 and CDR2 from the germline V gene are SGHRS and YFSETQ. J was trimmed by 1 base and V by 4 bases; bases with no gene match: 3. The CDR3 length is 15 residues. The CDR3 bases are TGCGCCAGCAGCCGAGCGGGGGAGAACACCGGGGAGCTGTTTTTT. Translation: CASSRAGENTGELFF.

This clonotype has ten or more counts. The chain is built from TRBV12-3 or TRBV12-4 and TRBJ1-1; no clear D. V lost 6 bases, J lost 1 base, and 9 bases lay in between. This CDR3 region has 13 residues. The CDR3: CASSTDKNTEAFF. For the CDR3, the DNA is TGTGCCAGCAGCACTGACAAGAACACTGAAGCTTTCTTT.

This clonotype was picked up one time. This chain joins TRBV10-3 and TRBJ1-3; D possibly corresponds to TRBD1 (5 bases). The ends were cut back, 9 bases at V and 8 bases at J, with 20 bases in the middle. Germline loops: CDR1 ENHRY, CDR2 SYGVKD. The CDR3 runs to 14 residues. The CDR3 loop is CAIHPGDYGYTIYF. The CDR3 coding sequence is TGTGCCATACACCCGGGGGACTATGGCTACACCATATATTTT.

This clonotype was seen repeatedly, ten times or more. The CDR3 loop is CASIPVGQGTRDTEAFF. The CDR3 region has the DNA TGTGCCAGCATCCCTGTGGGACAGGGTACGAGGGACACTGAAGCTTTCTTT. The V and J genes are TRBV9 and TRBJ1-1, with 9 bases that match TRBD1. The CDR3 runs 17 residues. Germline assignment: CDR1 SGDLS and CDR2 YYNGEE. Trimming took 6 bases from V and 3 from J; bases not matched to a gene: 15.

This clonotype has only a few counts. The rearrangement links TRBV3-1 to TRBJ1-6; weak D call: TRBD1 (6 bases). Deletions cut 3 bases from V and 7 bases from J, with 13 bases between. The V gene's germline CDR1 is LGHDT and CDR2 YNNKEL (reference sequence). This CDR3 is 15 amino acids long. The CDR3 DNA follows: TGTGCCAGCAGCCAGGTACAGGGTACCAATTCACCCCTCCACTTT. Protein product: CASSQVQGTNSPLHF.

V usage is TRBV5-5 and J usage is TRBJ2-6, with a weak D call TRBD2 (5 bases). This CDR3 has 16 residues. Deletions cut 3 bases from V and 0 bases from J, with 10 bases between. Germline values: CDR1 SGHKS, CDR2 YYEKEE (reference sequence). CDR3 amino acids: CASSSGITSGANVLTF. CDR3 nucleotide sequence: TGTGCCAGCAGCTCCGGGATTACCTCTGGGGCCAACGTCCTGACTTTC.

This clonotype occurred many times. The CDR3 sequence is CATSRAGALGNYGYTF. The CDR3 coding sequence is TGTGCCACCAGCAGAGCAGGGGCCCTAGGGAACTATGGCTACACCTTC. The rearrangement joins TRBV15 to TRBJ1-2; D may be TRBD1 (6 bases). Looked up from germline, CDR1 is LNHNV and CDR2 is YYDKDF (reference sequence). V lost 1 base and J lost 2, with 14 bases in between. CDR3 length: 16 amino acids.

This clonotype was picked up many times. The V call is TRBV20-1, the J call TRBJ2-7; 8 positions agree with TRBD2. Germline trimming cut 7 bases from V and 4 bases from J; bases unmatched to any gene: 9. The CDR3 totals 13 residues. Germline V gives CDR1 DFQATT, CDR2 SNEGSKA (reference sequence). The CDR3 nucleotides read TGCAGTGTTGCCGGGAGGGAGGGGTACGAGCAGTACTTC. Its protein product is CSVAGREGYEQYF.

This clonotype was detected a few times. The chain recombines TRBV6-5 with TRBJ2-5; D perhaps matches TRBD2 (5 bases). The germline V gene encodes CDR1 MNHEY and CDR2 SVGAGI. V was trimmed by 4 bases and J by 5 bases, leaving 14 bases between them. The CDR3 length is 14 residues. CDR3 in amino acids: CASSLSDPGETQYF. CDR3 DNA sequence: TGTGCCAGCAGTTTAAGCGATCCGGGGGAGACCCAGTACTTC.

The chain joins TRBV20-1 to TRBJ2-7, with D perhaps TRBD1 or TRBD2 (6 bases each). The V gene's germline CDR1 is DFQATT and CDR2 SNEGSKA (reference sequence). V was clipped by 0 bases and J by 9 bases, with 15 bases between them. The CDR3 has 13 amino acids. The CDR3 loop reads CSARERGDWRQYF. For the CDR3, the DNA is TGCAGTGCTAGAGAGAGGGGGGACTGGAGGCAGTACTTC.

The chain combines TRBV10-3 with TRBJ1-2; D gene ambiguous. The CDR3 has 14 residues. CDR1 ENHRY and CDR2 SYGVKD come from the germline V gene. The V gene lost 3 bases and the J gene lost 0 bases, with 8 bases spanning the gap. The CDR3 DNA is TGTGCCATCAGTGATGGCTCCCCTAACTATGGCTACACCTTC. Translating gives CAISDGSPNYGYTF.

The chain uses TRBV7-9 and TRBJ1-1; 9 nucleotides line up with TRBD1. Trimming removed 5 bases from V and 0 bases from J; junction bases left unmatched: 7. This CDR3 is built from 16 residues. Germline CDR1 and CDR2: SEHNR and FQNEAQ (reference sequence). CDR3 sequence: CASSPRDRVLNTEAFF. The CDR3 region has the DNA TGTGCCAGCAGCCCCCGGGACAGGGTGTTGAACACTGAAGCTTTCTTT.

The count of this clonotype is one. The chain couples TRBV15 to TRBJ1-4; D remains ambiguous. V gave up 1 base and J gave up 2 bases, with 8 bases separating them. The CDR3 runs 15 residues. The germline V gene has CDR1 LNHNV and CDR2 YYDKDF (reference sequence). The CDR3 DNA is TGTGCCACCAGCAGAGGTTCGCGGACTAATGAAAAACTGTTTTTT. Amino acid sequence: CATSRGSRTNEKLFF.

This sequence joins TRBV15 and TRBJ1-1; the D gene is possibly TRBD1 (6 bases). Trimming removed 5 bases from V and 7 bases from J, with 20 bases in between. Germline values: CDR1 LNHNV, CDR2 YYDKDF (reference sequence). CDR3 length: 15 amino acids. The CDR3 DNA sequence: TGTGCCACCAGCCCCGCCCGGACGGGAGGGGGTGAAGCTTTCTTT. Translating it yields CATSPARTGGGEAFF.